This T cell receptor (beta chain) was observed in a study of cytomegalovirus exposure and HLA in healthy donors (dated by TCRdb to 2016 to 2017). In the study overall: In an earlier analysis of around 540 of the donors, less than 350 Gb of sequence data and 95 million to 130 million unique TCR beta sequences from roughly 180 million T cells were reported. About 280 gigabases of sequencing data and 91 million or so unique TCR sequences made up an early release that covered roughly 670 HLA-typed donors. Of the 398 genotyped donors, around 81% fell in the genetic ancestry cluster associated with self-reported Caucasian donors. The aim of the study was to test whether cataloging public T cell receptors could identify signatures of past pathogen exposure. The study used immunosequencing to profile the T cell repertoires of approximately 640 subjects and linked those repertoires to cytomegalovirus serostatus. A separate validation cohort of roughly 110 different subjects was used in addition to the roughly 620-subject first cohort. High-throughput TCR immunosequencing, statistical association of individual TCRs with disease status, and machine learning were combined to predict cytomegalovirus infection status. A later analysis re-examined previously published TCR beta repertoires from hundreds of donors and added high-resolution HLA genotyping to investigate patterns of TCR occurrence. In the later analysis, no new phenotypic data were used to find candidate immune exposures; instead, reliance was placed on TCR beta sequences and their occurrence across donors. To decide whether each TCR beta V gene segment behaved as functional or pseudogenic, an earlier analysis of some 540 of the donors relied on high-throughput TCR beta sequencing. Donor age, sex, ethnicity and CMV serostatus were compiled alongside the repertoire data. A later genetic analysis used genome-wide SNP genotypes for about three fifths of the 666 donors, treating that subset as a discovery cohort. All discovery cohort repertoires had been generated on a single sequencing platform. Class I and class II HLA loci were covered by the typing at four-digit resolution. The number of donors typed differed by locus, with about 629-630 for A, B, C, DRB1 and DQB1, roughly 550 for DQA1, nearly 610 for DPA1, and around 460 for DPB1. Roughly 5 DR-DQ haplotypes were handled as single units for association and clustering, since linkage in the cohort was strong. Across some 400 genotyped donors of the cohort, an average of roughly 250,000 unique TCR beta nucleotide sequences per donor were sequenced, and approximately 19% of those sequences were non-productive. Broad study findings and their caveats: Compared with the approximately 720-donor mean, donors in an Asian-associated ancestry cluster had fewer N-insertions in productive TCRs, according to a later genetic analysis. Most TCR sequences were observed very rarely across donors, whereas some public TCRs were present in many individuals. According to a later analysis, TCR association rates differed among HLA loci, with DRB1 alleles showing the most associated TCRs and HLA-C alleles showing the fewest. When HLA alleles, especially DR and DQ, strongly co-occurred, attributing TCR associations to individual alleles was difficult. In a later analysis, HLA-associated TCR beta chains were found to be more clonally expanded and to have lower generation probabilities than equally common non-associated chains. A cluster of highly shared sequence variants was judged likely to be a technical artifact of the sequencing pipeline. A later analysis found that most CMV-associated TCR beta chains appeared HLA-restricted, with HLA associations seemingly driven largely by CMV exposure. In a later analysis, some 17,000 TCR beta sequences were associated with specific HLA alleles at a false discovery rate of 0.05. Roughly 15 rarely observed V segments, including chromosome 9 orphons, were excluded from the earlier analysis of a few hundred of the donors because counts were too low. A further reported finding was that TCR beta sequences accurately predicted the HLA-A and HLA-B alleles for most subjects in the first cohort. In both the original and validation cohorts, the classifier was reported to diagnose cytomegalovirus status with high specificity and sensitivity. The cohort was sequenced for TCR beta chains only, and without alpha or paired-chain data the features that could be detected were limited. The 87-base-pair reads could not distinguish some IMGT-functional V segments, including TRBV6-2 and TRBV6-3, so those segments were excluded. Because HLA typing was missing for some donors at each locus, association tests included only the typed subset. In an earlier analysis of fewer than 700 of the donors, most TCR beta V segments appeared in productive rearrangements about 87% or about 30% of the time, broadly matching IMGT annotations. The presence/absence analyses assumed that sequencing depth was roughly uniform across donors, and that assumption may not be true. A total of about 180 TCR beta chains were listed by the study as associated with cytomegalovirus. Linkage disequilibrium might explain the correlated functional status among segregating V segments, but an unknown experimental factor could not be excluded. Several of the top co-occurrence clusters appeared to be linked to parvovirus B19, influenza, CMV and Epstein-Barr virus, according to a later analysis. An association between a missense DCLRE1C variant and V-gene and J-gene trimming of TCR beta chains was found in a later genetic analysis and replicated in an independent cohort. The authors suggested that the approach could potentially be generalized to other disease states and immunological phenotypes. Immune exposure information for the cohort was limited to CMV serostatus. In vitro tests confirmed that three of the cytomegalovirus-associated TCR beta chains recognize cytomegalovirus antigens.

Remarks on this clone: The specificity of this receptor is unknown. Base-call qualities are not available, and no considerably larger clone is one nucleotide away.

Libraries came from the immunoSEQ multiplex PCR assay. A mixture of 60 forward primers for TCR Vbeta segments and 13 reverse primers for TCR Jbeta segments was used in the multiplex PCR. The CDR3 region of rearranged TCR beta genes was amplified from genomic DNA by a multiplex PCR assay. The amplified TCR beta libraries were sequenced on the Illumina HiSeq System as 87-base-pair reads. The published analysis was carried out like this. A later analysis counted about 76 million unique TCR beta chains across the 550 to 750 repertoires, and 10 million to 12 million of these chains were shared by at least two donors. Raw reads were error-corrected and collapsed into unique sequences by a nearest-neighbor algorithm in which closely related sequences were merged to remove PCR and sequencing errors. Alignment of CDR3 sequences to IMGT reference sequences was used to assign V, D and J gene segments. For a sequence to be retained, a match of at least six nucleotides was required to both a V gene segment and a J gene segment. A rearrangement counted as productive if the CDR3 had no stop codons and remained in frame with V and J, and every other rearrangement counted as non-productive. Following IMGT convention, CDR3 was defined as the stretch from the second conserved V-encoded cysteine up to the conserved J-encoded phenylalanine. In an earlier analysis of just under 600 of the donors, sequences lacking an unambiguous match to a single V gene segment were excluded. An earlier analysis of approximately 590 of the donors classified V segments as functional when productive rearrangements were above 56.7% and as segregating when the standard deviation between donors was above 5%. A statistical classification framework was built to diagnose cytomegalovirus status from the catalog of TCR beta chain sequences. V and J gene assignment, in a later analysis, came from comparing TCR nucleotide sequences with IMGT/GENE-DB human TR gene sequences. In a later analysis, CDR3 sequences and most-parsimonious VDJ recombination scenarios were assigned using the TCRdist pipeline. A later analysis defined each TCR beta chain by its CDR3 amino acid sequence plus V-gene family, and excluded reads lacking a unique V-gene family. A later analysis removed 450 to 600 highly shared, low-generation-probability nucleotide sequences to deal with suspected cross-contamination and a sequencing artifact. For each public chain, a later analysis derived a clonal expansion index from normalized ranks of inferred template counts within each repertoire. In a later analysis, generation probabilities were computed with a VDJ recombination model fitted to out-of-frame rearrangements, and the resulting probabilities were checked against IGoR. A later analysis scored TCR-TCR, TCR-HLA and TCR-CMV co-occurrence with hypergeometric tests, applying a repertoire-size bias correction to TCR pairs. False discovery rates were estimated in a later analysis by permuting HLA or CMV assignments 20 times. A later analysis grouped co-occurring TCRs with DBSCAN, adding TCRdist sequence similarity when clustering within HLA-allele-positive subsets. Repertoires with fewer than 30,000 or more than 120,000 public chains, plus five repertoires with anomalous nucleotide sharing, were excluded from co-occurrence clustering. TCRdb's version of the immuneACCESS table is confined to in-frame rearrangements and falls short of the full clone set. An unresolved V gene accounts for under half of the shortfall where checked; the remainder is of unknown origin. V, J and clone size derive from that table, while D and trimming were established from the DNA sequence. The sample contains approximately 190,000 clones, roughly 76% of them found a single time. The ten largest clonotypes hold roughly 6% of the sample.

V lost 4 bases and J lost 0 bases; the stretch between them is 9 bases long. From the germline V gene, CDR1 is MDHEN and CDR2 is SYDVKM. Inclusive of the bounding cysteine and phenylalanine, the CDR3 is 15 residues long. The CDR3 DNA has 45 bases and is translated from base 1. The cohort consisted of 650 to 700 healthy bone marrow donors. At the time of sampling, all cohort members were nominally healthy, though unrecorded immune exposures were likely present. The donor tested CMV seropositive and was one of the 289 seropositive cohort members. Each donor provided a peripheral blood sample, and peripheral blood mononuclear cells were used for TCR beta sequencing. Genomic DNA extraction from the blood cell samples was performed with the Qiagen DNeasy Blood Extraction Kit.

The origin of this receptor is a man aged 35 to 55 in good health and CMV-seropositive. The sequence is built from TRBV28 and TRBJ1-4; tentative D gene TRBD1, with 6 bases matching. Sequencing input: PBMCs. The CDR3 has the sequence CASSSPGATNEKLFF. The DNA is TGTGCCAGCAGTTCTCCAGGGGCAACTAATGAAAAACTGTTTTTT. Extended through the reference TRBV28 and TRBJ1-4 proteins, this CDR3 yields the full variable domain: DVKVTQSSRYLVKRTGEKVFLECVQDMDHENMFWYRQDPGLGLRLIYFSYDVKMKEKGDIPEGYSVSREKKERFSLILESASTNQTSMYLCASSSPGATNEKLFFGSGTQLSVL.